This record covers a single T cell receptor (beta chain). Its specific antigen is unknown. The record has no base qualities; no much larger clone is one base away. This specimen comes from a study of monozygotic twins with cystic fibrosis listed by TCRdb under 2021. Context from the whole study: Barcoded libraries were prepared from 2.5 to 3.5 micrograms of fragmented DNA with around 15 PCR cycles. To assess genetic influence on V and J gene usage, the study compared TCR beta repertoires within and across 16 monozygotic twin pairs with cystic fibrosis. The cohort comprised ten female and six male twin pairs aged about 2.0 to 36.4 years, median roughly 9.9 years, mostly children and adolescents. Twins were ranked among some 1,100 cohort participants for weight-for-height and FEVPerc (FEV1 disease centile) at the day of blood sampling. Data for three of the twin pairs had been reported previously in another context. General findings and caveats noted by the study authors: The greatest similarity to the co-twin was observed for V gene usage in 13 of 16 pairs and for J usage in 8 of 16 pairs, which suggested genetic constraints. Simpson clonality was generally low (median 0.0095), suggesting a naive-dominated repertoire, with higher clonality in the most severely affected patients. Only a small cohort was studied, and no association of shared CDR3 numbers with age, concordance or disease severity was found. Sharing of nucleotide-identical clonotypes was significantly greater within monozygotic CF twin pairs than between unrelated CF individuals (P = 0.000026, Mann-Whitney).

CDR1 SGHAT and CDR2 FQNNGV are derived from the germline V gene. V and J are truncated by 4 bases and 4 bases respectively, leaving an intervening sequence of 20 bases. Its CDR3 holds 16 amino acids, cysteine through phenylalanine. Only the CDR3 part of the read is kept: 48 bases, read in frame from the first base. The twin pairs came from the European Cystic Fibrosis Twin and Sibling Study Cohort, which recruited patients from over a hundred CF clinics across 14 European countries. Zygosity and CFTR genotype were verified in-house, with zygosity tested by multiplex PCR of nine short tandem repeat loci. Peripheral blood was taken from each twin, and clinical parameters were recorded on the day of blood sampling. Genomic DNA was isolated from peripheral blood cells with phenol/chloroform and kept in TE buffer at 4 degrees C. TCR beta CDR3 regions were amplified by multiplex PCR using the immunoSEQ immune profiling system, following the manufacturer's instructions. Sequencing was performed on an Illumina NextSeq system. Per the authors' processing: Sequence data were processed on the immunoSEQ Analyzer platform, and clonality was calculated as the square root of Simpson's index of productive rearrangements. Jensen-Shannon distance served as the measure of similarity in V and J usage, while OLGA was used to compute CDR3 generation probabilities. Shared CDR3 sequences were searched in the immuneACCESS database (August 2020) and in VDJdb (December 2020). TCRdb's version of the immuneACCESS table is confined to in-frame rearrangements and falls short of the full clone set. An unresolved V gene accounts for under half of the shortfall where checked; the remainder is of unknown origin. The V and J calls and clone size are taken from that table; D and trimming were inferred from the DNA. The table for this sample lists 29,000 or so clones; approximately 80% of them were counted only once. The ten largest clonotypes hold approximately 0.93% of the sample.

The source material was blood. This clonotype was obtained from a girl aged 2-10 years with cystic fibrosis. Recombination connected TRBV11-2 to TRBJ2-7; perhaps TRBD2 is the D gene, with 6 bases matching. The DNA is TGTGCCAGCAGCTCCCCGACTACGGGAGTAAGGTACGAGCAGTACTTC. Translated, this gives CASSSPTTGVRYEQYF.